This T cell receptor (beta chain) was retrieved from a study of cytomegalovirus exposure and HLA in healthy donors. Whole-study context: For the approximately 420 genotyped donors, more than 80% fell within the Caucasian-associated ancestry cluster. Findings and limits, study-wide: Reports indicated that the classifier achieved high specificity and sensitivity in diagnosing cytomegalovirus status. A list of about 160 TCR beta chains associated with cytomegalovirus was given.

Points on this clone: Antigen specificity is unknown.

PCR was performed using 60 Vbeta and 13 Jbeta primers. The data were produced by immunoSEQ multiplex PCR, yet TCRdb's version contains in-frame clones alone and is incomplete. The sample consists of around 150,000 clones, about three quarters of them appearing once. The germline gives CDR1 WNHNN, CDR2 SYGVQD (reference sequence). V was clipped by 6 bases and J by 13 bases; unmatched bases: 10. The CDR3 runs 14 residues. The TCR originated in a woman between 25 and 40 years old in good health and CMV-seronegative. The chain couples TRBV10-1 to TRBJ1-4; 11 nucleotides match TRBD1. The sample comprised PBMCs. The CDR3 here is CASSPGQGAKVLFF. CDR3 nucleotides: TGCGCCAGCAGCCCCGGACAGGGGGCGAAAGTACTGTTTTTT.